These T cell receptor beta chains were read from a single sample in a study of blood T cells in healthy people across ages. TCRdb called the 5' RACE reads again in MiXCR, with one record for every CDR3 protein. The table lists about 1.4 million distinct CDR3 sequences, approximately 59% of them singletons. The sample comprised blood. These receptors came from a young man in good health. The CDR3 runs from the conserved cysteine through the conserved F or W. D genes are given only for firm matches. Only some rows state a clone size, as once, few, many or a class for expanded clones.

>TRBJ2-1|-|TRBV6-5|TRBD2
TGTGCCAGCAGTTACGGGGGGGCCTACAATGAGCAGTTCTTC
CASSYGGAYNEQFF
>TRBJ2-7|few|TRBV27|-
TGTGCCAGCAGTCCCCGTTCAGAGCCCTACGAGCAGTACTTC
CASSPRSEPYEQYF
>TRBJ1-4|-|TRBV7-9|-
TGTGCCAGCAGCCTCGGGGCAGCAAGAAATGAAAAACTGTTTTTT
CASSLGAARNEKLFF
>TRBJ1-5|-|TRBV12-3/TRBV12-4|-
TGTGCCAGCAGTTCTCAGGGGAATCAGCCCCAGCATTTT
CASSSQGNQPQHF
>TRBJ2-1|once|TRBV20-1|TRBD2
TGCAGTGCTAGAGGCCATTGGACTAGTTGGGGCAATGAGCAGTTCTTC
CSARGHWTSWGNEQFF
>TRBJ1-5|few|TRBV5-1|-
TGCGCCAGCAGCTTGGGGACAAGCCTCAATCAGCCCCAGCATTTT
CASSLGTSLNQPQHF
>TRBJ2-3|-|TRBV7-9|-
TGTGCCAGCAGCTTAGACTCCTTATCCGATACGCAGTATTTT
CASSLDSLSDTQYF
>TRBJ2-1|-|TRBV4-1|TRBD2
TGCGCCAGCAGCCTCGGGAGGCAAGAGACCCAGTTCTTC
CASSLGRQETQFF
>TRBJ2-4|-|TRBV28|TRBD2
TGTGCCAGCAGTTTATTTGGGCTAGCGGGGGGCACAGCCAAAAACATTCAGTACTTC
CASSLFGLAGGTAKNIQYF
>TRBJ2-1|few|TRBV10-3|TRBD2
TGTGCCATCAGTGGGACGATAGCGGGGGACAATGAGCAGTTCTTC
CAISGTIAGDNEQFF
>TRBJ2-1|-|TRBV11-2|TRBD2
TGTGCCAGCAGCTTAGCCCCCGGACTAGCGGAGAACAATGAGCAGTTCTTC
CASSLAPGLAENNEQFF
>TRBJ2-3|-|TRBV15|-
TGTGCCACCAGCAGCGGACGGCTGAGCACAGATACGCAGTATTTT
CATSSGRLSTDTQYF
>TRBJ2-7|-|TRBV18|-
TGTGCCAGCTCACCAAGTTTAAGGCACAGCTACGAGCAGTACTTC
CASSPSLRHSYEQYF
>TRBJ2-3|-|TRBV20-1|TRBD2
TGCAGTGCCCCCGGGGCCCGACTAGCGGGGGGCCCCGATACGCAGTATTTT
CSAPGARLAGGPDTQYF
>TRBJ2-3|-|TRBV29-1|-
TGCAGCGAGGGGGTTTCCTTAGATACGCAGTATTTT
CSEGVSLDTQYF
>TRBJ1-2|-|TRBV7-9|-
TGTGCCAGCAGCTCGCACACTAACCTGGTTCATGGCTACACCTTC
CASSSHTNLVHGYTF
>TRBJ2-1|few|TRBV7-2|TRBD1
TGTGCCAGCAGCACTCGGACAGGGTCCTACAATGAGCAGTTCTTC
CASSTRTGSYNEQFF
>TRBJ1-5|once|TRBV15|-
TGTGCCACCGCCCAAAAAAGCAATCAGCCCCAGCATTTT
CATAQKSNQPQHF
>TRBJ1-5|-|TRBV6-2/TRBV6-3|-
TGTGCCAGCAGCCTACGCCAGGCCCGTCAGCCCCAGCATTTT
CASSLRQARQPQHF
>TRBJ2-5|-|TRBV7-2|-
TGTGCCAGCAGCTCAAACCGGGGTGGTGGGGAGACCCAGTACTTC
CASSSNRGGGETQYF
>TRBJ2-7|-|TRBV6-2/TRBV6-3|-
TGTGCCAGCAGCGACCAATACTCATACGAGCAGTACTTC
CASSDQYSYEQYF
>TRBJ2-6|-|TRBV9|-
TGTGCCAGCAGCGATTTCTCGGAAGGTGGGGCCAACGTCCTGACTTTC
CASSDFSEGGANVLTF
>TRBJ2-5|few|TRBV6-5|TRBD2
TGTGCCAGCAGTTACTCGGCGGGGGTTCAAGAGACCCAGTACTTC
CASSYSAGVQETQYF
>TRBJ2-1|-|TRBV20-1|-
TGCAGTGCTAGATCGGGGGACAAGTATCGTTTAGATGAGCAGTTCTTC
CSARSGDKYRLDEQFF
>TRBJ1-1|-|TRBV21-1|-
TGTGCCAGCAGCAAAAGGGTTCGCGGGACAGGGGGCCCCACTGAAGCTTTCTTT
CASSKRVRGTGGPTEAFF
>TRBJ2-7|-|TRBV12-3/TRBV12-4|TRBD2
TGTGCCAGCAGTCCTCAGACTAGCGGACCCTACGAGCAGTACTTC
CASSPQTSGPYEQYF
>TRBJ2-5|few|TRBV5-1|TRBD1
TGCGCCAGCAGCTTGGCCTTGGGACAGGGGGGGAAGGAGACCCAGTACTTC
CASSLALGQGGKETQYF